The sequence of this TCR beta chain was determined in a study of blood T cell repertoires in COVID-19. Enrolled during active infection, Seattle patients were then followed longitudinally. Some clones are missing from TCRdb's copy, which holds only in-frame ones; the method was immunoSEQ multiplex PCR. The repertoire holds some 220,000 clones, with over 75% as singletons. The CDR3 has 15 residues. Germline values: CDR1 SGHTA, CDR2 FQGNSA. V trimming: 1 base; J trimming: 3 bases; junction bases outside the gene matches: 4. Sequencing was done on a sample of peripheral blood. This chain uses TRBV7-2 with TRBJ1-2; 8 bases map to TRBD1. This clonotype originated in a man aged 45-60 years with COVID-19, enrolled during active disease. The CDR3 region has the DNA TGTGCCAGCAGCTTAGGACAGGGGCCTTACTATGGCTACACCTTC. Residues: CASSLGQGPYYGYTF.